These T cell receptor beta chains were read from a single sample in a study of long-term antiretroviral therapy in people with HIV. The data were produced by immunoSEQ multiplex PCR, yet TCRdb's version contains in-frame clones alone and is incomplete. The sample consists of roughly 8,500 clones, over 70% of them appearing once. The sequencing here drew on unsorted PBMCs, taken around 2.7 years before starting antiretroviral therapy. The receptors come from a man aged 40-49 years with HIV. Each CDR3 is given with its conserved first and last residue. A D gene is named only where the DNA matches it firmly. Not every row has a clone size; where given, it reads once, few, many or a size class.

v_gene	len	abundance	d_gene	j_gene	CDR3nt	CDR3aa
TRBV5-1	14	-	TRBD2	TRBJ2-7	TGCGCCAGCAGCTTAGCGGGGGTAACCTACGAGCAGTACTTC	CASSLAGVTYEQYF
TRBV4-1	17	-	-	TRBJ1-6	TGCGCCAGCAGCCAATCTAGGACAGCGACTTATAATTCACCCCTCCACTTT	CASSQSRTATYNSPLHF
TRBV7-2	15	-	TRBD1	TRBJ2-1	TGTGCCAGCAGCTCGGGACAGGGGTTCTACAATGAGCAGTTCTTC	CASSSGQGFYNEQFF
TRBV10-1	13	once	-	TRBJ2-7	TGCGCCAGCAGTGAGAGTGGCACCTACGAGCAGTACTTC	CASSESGTYEQYF
TRBV6-5	14	-	TRBD1	TRBJ1-4	TGTGCCAGCAAGTCGGGACAGACTAATGAAAAACTGTTTTTT	CASKSGQTNEKLFF
TRBV11-2	14	-	-	TRBJ1-1	TGTGCCAGCAGCTTAGATCAGGGAGACACTGAAGCTTTCTTT	CASSLDQGDTEAFF
TRBV6-5	12	-	-	TRBJ1-1	TGTGCCAGCAGTTCACCTTACACTGAAGCTTTCTTT	CASSSPYTEAFF
TRBV15	15	-	-	TRBJ2-7	TGTGCCACCAGCAGAGGGGACGCAAGTTCCTACGAGCAGTACTTC	CATSRGDASSYEQYF
TRBV6-5	14	-	-	TRBJ2-7	TGTGCCAGCAGGCCCGGGACTGGCGACTACGAGCAGTACTTC	CASRPGTGDYEQYF
TRBV30	14	-	-	TRBJ1-5	TGTGCCTGGAGTGATACAGGCCCAAGGCAGCCCCAGCATTTT	CAWSDTGPRQPQHF
TRBV28	15	few	TRBD1	TRBJ2-7	TGTGCCAGCAATTCCCGGGACAGAAACTCCTACGAGCAGTACTTC	CASNSRDRNSYEQYF
TRBV2	12	-	-	TRBJ2-7	TGTGCCAGCAGAAGGGGTTCCTACGAGCAGTACTTC	CASRRGSYEQYF
TRBV7-6	13	-	-	TRBJ2-3	TGTGCCAGCAGCTTAGGCGGGTCAGATACGCAGTATTTT	CASSLGGSDTQYF
TRBV6-6	13	-	-	TRBJ2-1	TGTGCCAGCAGTTTCGGCATCAACAATGAGCAGTTCTTC	CASSFGINNEQFF
TRBV18	15	-	-	TRBJ2-2	TGTGCCAGCTCACCAGACCGACACCGCACCGGGGAGCTGTTTTTT	CASSPDRHRTGELFF
TRBV21-1	16	-	-	TRBJ1-4	TGTGCCAGCAGCAAAGTTGTTTGGGGGGCTAATGAAAAACTGTTTTTT	CASSKVVWGANEKLFF
TRBV10-2	16	-	TRBD1	TRBJ2-3	TGCGCCAGCAGTGAGCCAAGGGACAGGAACACAGATACGCAGTATTTT	CASSEPRDRNTDTQYF
TRBV27	15	-	TRBD1	TRBJ1-1	TGTGCCAGCAACCCTACCGGGACAGGGATCCCTGAAGCTTTCTTT	CASNPTGTGIPEAFF
TRBV10-3	15	once	-	TRBJ1-4	TGTGCCATCAGTGAGTCGCCAGGGGAGGCTGAAAAACTGTTTTTT	CAISESPGEAEKLFF
TRBV11-2	12	-	-	TRBJ1-6	TGTGCCAGCAGCTCCTTTCCGTCACCCCTCCACTTT	CASSSFPSPLHF
TRBV7-8	15	-	-	TRBJ1-5	TGTGCCAGCAGCTCGCAGACGGTTAGCAATCAGCCCCAGCATTTT	CASSSQTVSNQPQHF
TRBV18	16	-	TRBD2	TRBJ2-7	TGTGCCAGCACAGCCTTTCCTAGCGGGGGGACCTACGAGCAGTACTTC	CASTAFPSGGTYEQYF